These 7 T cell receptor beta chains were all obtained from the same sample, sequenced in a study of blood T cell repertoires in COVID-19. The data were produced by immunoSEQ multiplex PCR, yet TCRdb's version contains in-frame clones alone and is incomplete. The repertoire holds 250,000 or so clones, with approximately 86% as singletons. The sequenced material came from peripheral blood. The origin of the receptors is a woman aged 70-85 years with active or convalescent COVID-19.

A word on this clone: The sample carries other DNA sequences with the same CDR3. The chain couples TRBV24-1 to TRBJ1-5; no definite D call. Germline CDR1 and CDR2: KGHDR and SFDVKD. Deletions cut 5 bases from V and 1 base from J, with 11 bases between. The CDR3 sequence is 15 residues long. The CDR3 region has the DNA TGTGCCACCAGTGGCCCCGGACTAAGCAATCAGCCCCAGCATTTT. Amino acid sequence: CATSGPGLSNQPQHF.

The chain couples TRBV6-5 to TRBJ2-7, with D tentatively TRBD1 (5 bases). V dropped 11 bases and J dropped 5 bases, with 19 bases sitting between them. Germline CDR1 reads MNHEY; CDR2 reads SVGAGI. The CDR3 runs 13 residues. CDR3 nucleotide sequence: TGTGCCTGTAGGGCAGGGTATGTAGACGAGCAGTACTTC. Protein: CACRAGYVDEQYF.

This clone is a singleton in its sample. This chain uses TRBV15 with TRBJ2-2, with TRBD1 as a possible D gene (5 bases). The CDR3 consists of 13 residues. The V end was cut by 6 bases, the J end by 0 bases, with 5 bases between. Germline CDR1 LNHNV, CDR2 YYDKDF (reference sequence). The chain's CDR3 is CATRQANTGELFF. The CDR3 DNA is TGTGCCACCAGACAGGCGAACACCGGGGAGCTGTTTTTT.

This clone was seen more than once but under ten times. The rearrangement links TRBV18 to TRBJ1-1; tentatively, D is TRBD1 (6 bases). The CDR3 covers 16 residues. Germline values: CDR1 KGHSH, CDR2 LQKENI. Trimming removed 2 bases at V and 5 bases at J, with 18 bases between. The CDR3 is CASSPGRGGEGTEAFF. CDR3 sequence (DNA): TGTGCCAGCTCACCAGGGCGGGGGGGCGAAGGGACTGAAGCTTTCTTT. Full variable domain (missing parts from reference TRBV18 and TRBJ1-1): NAGVMQNPRHLVRRRGQEARLRCSPMKGHSHVYWYRQLPEEGLKFMVYLQKENIIDESGMPKERFSAEFPKEGPSILRIQQVVRGDSAAYFCASSPGRGGEGTEAFFGQGTRLTVV.

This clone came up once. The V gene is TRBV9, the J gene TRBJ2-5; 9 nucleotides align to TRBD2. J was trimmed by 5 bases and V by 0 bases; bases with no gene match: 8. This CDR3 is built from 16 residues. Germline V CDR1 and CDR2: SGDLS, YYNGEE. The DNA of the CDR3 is TGTGCCAGCAGCGTAGACTGGCGGGGGGGCCCGGAGACCCAGTACTTC. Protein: CASSVDWRGGPETQYF.

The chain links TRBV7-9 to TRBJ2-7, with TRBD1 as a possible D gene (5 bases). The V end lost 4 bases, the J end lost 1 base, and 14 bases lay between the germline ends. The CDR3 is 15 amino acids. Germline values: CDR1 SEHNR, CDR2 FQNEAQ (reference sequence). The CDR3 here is CASSSWMGPSYEQYF. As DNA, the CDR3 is TGTGCCAGCAGCTCATGGATGGGGCCATCCTACGAGCAGTACTTC.

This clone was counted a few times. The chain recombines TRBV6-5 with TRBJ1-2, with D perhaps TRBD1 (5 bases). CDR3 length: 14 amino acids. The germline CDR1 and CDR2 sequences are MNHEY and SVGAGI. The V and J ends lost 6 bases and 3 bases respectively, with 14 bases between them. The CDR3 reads CASSRRDGYYGYTF. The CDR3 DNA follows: TGTGCCAGCAGCAGGCGGGACGGGTACTATGGCTACACCTTC.